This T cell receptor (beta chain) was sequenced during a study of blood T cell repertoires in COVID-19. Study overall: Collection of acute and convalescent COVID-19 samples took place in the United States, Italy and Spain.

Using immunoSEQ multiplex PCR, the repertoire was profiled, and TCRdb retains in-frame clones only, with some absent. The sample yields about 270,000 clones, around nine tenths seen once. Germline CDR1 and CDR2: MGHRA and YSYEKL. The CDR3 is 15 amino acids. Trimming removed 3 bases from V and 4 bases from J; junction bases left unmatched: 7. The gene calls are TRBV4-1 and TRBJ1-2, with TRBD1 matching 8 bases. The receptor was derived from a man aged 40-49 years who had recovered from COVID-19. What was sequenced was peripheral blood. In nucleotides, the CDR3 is TGCGCCAGCAGCCATACTCCAACAGGGGGCTATGGCTACACCTTC. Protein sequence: CASSHTPTGGYGYTF.